This paragraph reports one T cell receptor beta chain. The specificity of this receptor is unknown. No clone much larger than this one lies a single base away; base qualities are absent. The cohort was made up of 666 healthy bone marrow donors. All cohort members were sampled while nominally healthy, although unrecorded immune exposures were likely present. The donor was CMV seronegative and was included in the group of about 350 seronegative cohort members. A peripheral blood sample was collected from each donor, and TCR beta sequencing was performed on peripheral blood mononuclear cells. Genomic DNA extraction from the blood cell samples was performed with the Qiagen DNeasy Blood Extraction Kit. The data were taken from a study of cytomegalovirus exposure and HLA in healthy donors (dated by TCRdb to the late 2010s). A note on the overall study: An earlier analysis of more than 550 of the donors reported approximately 260 Gb of sequence data and about 120 million unique TCR beta sequences obtained from about 170 million T cells. An early release covering over 500 HLA-typed donors comprised 300 to 350 gigabases of sequencing data and approximately 80 million unique TCR sequences. An earlier analysis of 587 of the donors used high-throughput TCR beta sequencing to judge whether each TCR beta V gene segment behaved as functional or pseudogenic. The study aimed to test whether signatures of past pathogen exposure could be identified by cataloging public T cell receptors. A later analysis re-examined previously published TCR beta repertoires from just over 650 donors and added high-resolution HLA genotyping to investigate patterns of TCR occurrence. A later genetic analysis took genome-wide SNP genotypes for about 65% of the roughly 670 donors and used that subset as a discovery cohort. Typing coverage varied by locus: roughly 629-640 donors for A, B, C, DRB1 and DQB1; more than 500 for DQA1; some 610 for DPA1; 450 to 480 for DPB1. In addition to the first cohort of about 650 subjects, a separate validation cohort of approximately 110 different subjects was used. The T cell repertoires of some 700 subjects were profiled by immunosequencing and related to cytomegalovirus serostatus. The study combined high-throughput TCR immunosequencing, statistical association of individual TCRs with disease status, and machine learning to predict cytomegalovirus infection status. Because of strong linkage in the cohort, roughly five DR-DQ haplotypes were treated as single units for association and clustering. In the later analysis, no new phenotypic data were used to find candidate immune exposures; instead, reliance was placed on TCR beta sequences and their occurrence across donors. On average, around 230,000 unique TCR beta nucleotide sequences were sequenced per donor among a few hundred genotyped donors of the cohort, with roughly 19% of those sequences being non-productive. Of the approximately 400 genotyped donors, 81% were placed in the genetic ancestry cluster associated with self-reported Caucasian donors. All discovery cohort repertoires had been generated on a single sequencing platform. Both class I and class II loci were covered by HLA typing, at four-digit resolution. Alongside the repertoire data, information on donor age, sex, ethnicity and CMV serostatus was compiled. General conclusions and limits of the study: Because HLA typing was missing for some donors at each locus, association tests included only the typed subset. In a later analysis, HLA-associated TCR beta chains were found to be more clonally expanded and to have lower generation probabilities than equally common non-associated chains. Correlated functional status among segregating V segments might reflect linkage disequilibrium, but an unknown experimental factor could not be ruled out. The cohort was sequenced for TCR beta chains only, and without alpha or paired-chain data the features that could be detected were limited. CMV serostatus was the only immune exposure information available for the cohort. Broadly in line with IMGT annotations, most TCR beta V segments showed up in productive rearrangements about 87% or about 30% of the time in an earlier analysis of roughly 590 of the donors. In the study, around 150 TCR beta chains were listed as associated with cytomegalovirus. An association between a missense DCLRE1C variant and V-gene and J-gene trimming of TCR beta chains was found in a later genetic analysis and replicated in an independent cohort. Presence/absence analyses assumed roughly uniform sequencing depth across donors, an assumption that may not hold. According to a later analysis, parvovirus B19, influenza, CMV and Epstein-Barr virus appeared linked to several top co-occurrence clusters. A cluster of highly shared sequence variants was judged likely to be a technical artifact of the sequencing pipeline. When HLA alleles, especially DR and DQ, strongly co-occurred, attributing TCR associations to individual alleles was difficult. A few of the identified cytomegalovirus-associated TCR beta chains were confirmed in vitro to be specific for cytomegalovirus antigens. A further reported finding was that TCR beta sequences accurately predicted the HLA-A and HLA-B alleles for most subjects in the first cohort. A later analysis found that most CMV-associated TCR beta chains appeared HLA-restricted, with HLA associations seemingly driven largely by CMV exposure. While some public TCRs were present in many individuals, most TCR sequences turned up only very rarely across donors. Because counts were too low, about 15 rarely observed V segments, including chromosome 9 orphons, were left out of the earlier analysis of about 500 of the donors. Specific HLA alleles were associated with roughly 17,000 TCR beta sequences at a false discovery rate of 0.05 in a later analysis. Cytomegalovirus status was reported to be diagnosed by the classifier with high specificity and sensitivity in both the original and validation cohorts. The authors suggested that the approach could potentially be generalized to other disease states and immunological phenotypes. Some IMGT-functional V segments, including TRBV6-2 and TRBV6-3, could not be told apart with the 87-base-pair reads, so those segments were excluded. A later genetic analysis reported fewer N-insertions in productive TCRs among donors in an Asian-associated ancestry cluster than the roughly 700-donor mean. According to a later analysis, TCR association rates differed among HLA loci, with DRB1 alleles showing the most associated TCRs and HLA-C alleles showing the fewest.

Unmatched junction bases come to 3, with V trimmed by 6 bases and J by 4 bases. The CDR3 covers 13 residues, taking in both the cysteine and the phenylalanine. Left in the record is the CDR3 DNA by itself, 39 bases read in frame from the first base. Based on the germline V gene (reference sequence), the CDR1 and CDR2 sequences are LNHDA and SQIVND. The library was produced with the immunoSEQ multiplex PCR assay. For the multiplex PCR, a mixture combining 60 forward primers for TCR Vbeta segments and 13 reverse primers for TCR Jbeta segments was used. Amplification of the CDR3 region of rearranged TCR beta genes was performed with a multiplex PCR assay on genomic DNA. Amplified TCR beta libraries were sequenced as 87-base-pair reads on the Illumina HiSeq System. In the paper's pipeline: A later analysis tallied roughly 76 million unique TCR beta chains across the 666 repertoires, and about 12 million of those chains were shared by two or more donors. A nearest-neighbor algorithm error-corrected the raw reads and collapsed the reads into unique sequences, merging closely related sequences to remove PCR and sequencing errors. To assign V, D and J gene segments, CDR3 sequences were aligned to IMGT reference sequences. For a sequence to be retained, a match of at least six nucleotides was required to both a V gene segment and a J gene segment. A rearrangement was called productive if the CDR3 had no stop codons and remained in frame with V and J, and every other rearrangement was called non-productive. Following IMGT convention, CDR3 was defined as the stretch from the second conserved V-encoded cysteine to the conserved J-encoded phenylalanine. In an earlier analysis of 587 of the donors, sequences lacking an unambiguous match to a single V gene segment were excluded. In an earlier analysis of more than 500 of the donors, a V segment was called functional when productive rearrangements were above 56.7%, and segregating when the standard deviation between donors exceeded 5%. A statistical classification framework was developed to diagnose cytomegalovirus status using the catalog of TCR beta chain sequences. In a later analysis, TCR nucleotide sequences were compared against IMGT/GENE-DB human TR gene sequences so that V and J genes could be assigned. Using the TCRdist pipeline, a later analysis assigned CDR3 sequences along with most-parsimonious VDJ recombination scenarios. In a later analysis, each TCR beta chain was defined by its CDR3 amino acid sequence together with its V-gene family, and reads without a unique V-gene family were excluded. As a way to deal with suspected cross-contamination and a sequencing artifact, a later analysis dropped over 550 nucleotide sequences that were highly shared and had low generation probability. In a later analysis, a clonal expansion index was calculated for each public chain from normalized within-repertoire ranks of inferred template counts. In a later analysis, generation probabilities were computed using a VDJ recombination model fitted to out-of-frame rearrangements, and the results were checked against IGoR. Hypergeometric tests were used in a later analysis to score TCR-TCR, TCR-HLA and TCR-CMV co-occurrence, with a repertoire-size bias correction applied to the TCR pairs. False discovery rates were estimated in a later analysis by permuting HLA or CMV assignments 20 times. In a later analysis, co-occurring TCRs were grouped using DBSCAN, and TCRdist sequence similarity was added for clustering within HLA-allele-positive subsets. For co-occurrence clustering, repertoires with fewer than 30,000 or more than 120,000 public chains were excluded, along with four to six repertoires with anomalous nucleotide sharing. What TCRdb holds here is the immuneACCESS table cut down to in-frame rearrangements. Part of the clones is not present; checked against another copy, under half of the missing clones reflect an unresolved V gene, and the others are unexplained. V and J calls and clone size follow that table, whereas D and trimming were derived from the DNA. This sample holds about 200,000 clones; approximately 78% were observed only once. The ten top clones hold around 3% of the sample.

The sequenced material came from PBMCs. This sequence uses TRBV19 and TRBJ1-5; TRBD1 aligns with 7 central bases. This clonotype was sampled from a woman aged 40 to 50 in good health and CMV-seronegative. The CDR3 has the sequence CASRGTVNQPQHF. The nucleotide sequence reads TGTGCCAGTAGGGGGACAGTTAATCAGCCCCAGCATTTT.